This TCR beta chain derives from a study of beta chain features in type 1 diabetes. General study results and limits: Shortening of TCRB CDR3s, moderate but significant, appeared in all four CD4+ subsets of Type 1 diabetes patients. Sequencing from cDNA could over-represent high-TCR-expressing cells.

CD4+ naive, central memory, regulatory and stem cell-like memory cells were sorted via CD45RO/CCR7/CD25/CD127/CD95/CD27. All of the sorted populations showed purity greater than 98%. This clone occurred a few times. Antigen: not known. Expressed TCRB transcripts were sequenced because the isolated RNA had all been reverse transcribed beforehand. The protocol was immunoSEQ multiplex PCR, while the TCRdb copy is restricted to in-frame clones and leaves out a portion. The table lists some 350,000 clones, roughly 14% of them singletons, with over 0.014% in the top ten. The origin of this receptor is a woman aged 18-29 years with type 1 diabetes. Material for sequencing was naive CD4+ T cells from blood.

CDR3 loop: CASSVAGGDEQYF. In nucleotides, the CDR3 is TGTGCCAGCAGCGTAGCGGGAGGGGACGAGCAGTACTTC. The V and J genes are TRBV6-6 and TRBJ2-7, with 11 bases that match TRBD2. The V and J ends lost 6 bases and 5 bases, in that order; junction bases with no gene match: 3. There are 13 residues in the CDR3. Per the germline V gene, CDR1 is MNHNY and CDR2 is SVGAGI (reference sequence).